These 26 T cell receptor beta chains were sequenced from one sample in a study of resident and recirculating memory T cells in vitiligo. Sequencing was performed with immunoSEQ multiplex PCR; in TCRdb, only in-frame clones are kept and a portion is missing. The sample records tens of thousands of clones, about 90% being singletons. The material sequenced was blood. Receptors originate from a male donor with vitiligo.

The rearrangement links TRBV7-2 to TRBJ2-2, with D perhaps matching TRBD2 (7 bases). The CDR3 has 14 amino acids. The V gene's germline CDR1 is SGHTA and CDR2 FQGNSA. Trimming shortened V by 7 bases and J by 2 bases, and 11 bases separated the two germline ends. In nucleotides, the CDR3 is TGTGCCAGCACCTGGGGGGGCAACACCGGGGAGCTGTTTTTT. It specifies CASTWGGNTGELFF. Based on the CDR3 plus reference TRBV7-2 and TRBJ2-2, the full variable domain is GAGVSQSPSNKVTEKGKDVELRCDPISGHTALYWYRQSLGQGLEFLIYFQGNSAPDKSGLPSDRFSAERTGGSVSTLTIQRTQQEDSAVYLCASTWGGNTGELFFGEGSRLTVL.

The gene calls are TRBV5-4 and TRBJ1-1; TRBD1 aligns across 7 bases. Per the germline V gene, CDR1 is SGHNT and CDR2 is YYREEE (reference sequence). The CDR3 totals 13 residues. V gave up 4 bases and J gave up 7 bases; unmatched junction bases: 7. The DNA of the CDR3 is TGTGCCAGCAGCCCCAGGGGGTTCGGTGAAGCTTTCTTT. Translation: CASSPRGFGEAFF. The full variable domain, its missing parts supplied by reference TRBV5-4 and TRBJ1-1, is ETGVTQSPTHLIKTRGQQVTLRCSSQSGHNTVSWYQQALGQGPQFIFQYYREEENGRGNFPPRFSGLQFPNYSSELNVNALELDDSALYLCASSPRGFGEAFFGQGTRLTVV.

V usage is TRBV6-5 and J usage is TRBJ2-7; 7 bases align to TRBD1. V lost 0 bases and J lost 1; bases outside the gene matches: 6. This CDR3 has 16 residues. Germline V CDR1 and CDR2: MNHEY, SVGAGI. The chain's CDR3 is CASSYSSRQGSYEQYF. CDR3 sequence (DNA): TGTGCCAGCAGTTACTCGTCGAGACAGGGTTCCTACGAGCAGTACTTC.

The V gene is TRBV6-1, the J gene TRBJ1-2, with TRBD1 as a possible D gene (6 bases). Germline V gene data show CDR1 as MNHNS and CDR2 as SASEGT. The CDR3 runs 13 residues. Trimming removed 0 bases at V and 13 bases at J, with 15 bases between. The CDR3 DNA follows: TGTGCCAGCAGTGAAGCAAACGGGAGGGGGTCCACCTTC. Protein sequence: CASSEANGRGSTF.

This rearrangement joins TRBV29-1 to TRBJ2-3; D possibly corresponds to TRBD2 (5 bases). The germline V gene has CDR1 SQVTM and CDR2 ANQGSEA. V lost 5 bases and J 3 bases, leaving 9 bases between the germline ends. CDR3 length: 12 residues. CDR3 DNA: TGCAGCGTTACTAGACAAACAGATACGCAGTATTTT. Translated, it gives CSVTRQTDTQYF.

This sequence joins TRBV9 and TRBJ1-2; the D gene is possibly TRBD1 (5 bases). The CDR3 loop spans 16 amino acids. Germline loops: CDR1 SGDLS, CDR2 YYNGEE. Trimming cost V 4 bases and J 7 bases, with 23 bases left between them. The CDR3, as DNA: TGTGCCAGCAGCTCATCAATAGGGGCAGGCGACTTTGGCTACACCTTC. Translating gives CASSSSIGAGDFGYTF.

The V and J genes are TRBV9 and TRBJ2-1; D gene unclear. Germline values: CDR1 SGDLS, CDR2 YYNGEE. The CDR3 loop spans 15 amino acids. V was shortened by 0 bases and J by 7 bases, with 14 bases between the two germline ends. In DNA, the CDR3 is TGTGCCAGCAGCGTAGCTGGTGGTACGGTAAATGAGCAGTTCTTC. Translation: CASSVAGGTVNEQFF.

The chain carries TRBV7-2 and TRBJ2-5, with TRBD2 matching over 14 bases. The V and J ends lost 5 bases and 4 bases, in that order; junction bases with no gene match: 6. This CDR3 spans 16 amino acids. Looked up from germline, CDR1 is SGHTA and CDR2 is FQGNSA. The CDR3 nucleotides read TGTGCCAGCAGCCAGGGACTAGCGGGAGTGGCAGAGACCCAGTACTTC. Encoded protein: CASSQGLAGVAETQYF.

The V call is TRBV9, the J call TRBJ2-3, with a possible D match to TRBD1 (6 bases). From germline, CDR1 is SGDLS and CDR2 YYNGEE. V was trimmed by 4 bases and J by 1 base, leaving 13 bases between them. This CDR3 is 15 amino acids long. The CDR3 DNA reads TGTGCCAGCAGCCCTCTGGACAGCCGCACAGATACGCAGTATTTT. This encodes CASSPLDSRTDTQYF.

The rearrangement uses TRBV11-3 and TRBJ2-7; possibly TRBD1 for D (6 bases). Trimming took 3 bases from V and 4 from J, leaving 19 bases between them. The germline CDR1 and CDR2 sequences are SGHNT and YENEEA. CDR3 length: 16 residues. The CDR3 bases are TGTGCCAGCAGCTTCGGACAGAGACTCTTTGCGTACGAGCAGTACTTC. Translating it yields CASSFGQRLFAYEQYF.

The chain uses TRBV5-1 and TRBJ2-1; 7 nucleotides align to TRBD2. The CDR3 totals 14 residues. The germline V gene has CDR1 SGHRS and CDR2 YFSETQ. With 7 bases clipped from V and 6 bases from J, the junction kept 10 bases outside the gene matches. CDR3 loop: CASGGGRASNEQFF. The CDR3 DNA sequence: TGCGCCAGCGGGGGGGGGAGGGCCTCCAATGAGCAGTTCTTC.

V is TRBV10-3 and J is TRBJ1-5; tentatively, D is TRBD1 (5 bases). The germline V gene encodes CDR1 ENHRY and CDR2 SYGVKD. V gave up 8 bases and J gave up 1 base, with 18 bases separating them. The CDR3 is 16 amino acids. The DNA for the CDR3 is TGTGCCATCGCAAGGGGAGGGGCGGAAAGCAATCAGCCCCAGCATTTT. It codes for CAIARGGAESNQPQHF.

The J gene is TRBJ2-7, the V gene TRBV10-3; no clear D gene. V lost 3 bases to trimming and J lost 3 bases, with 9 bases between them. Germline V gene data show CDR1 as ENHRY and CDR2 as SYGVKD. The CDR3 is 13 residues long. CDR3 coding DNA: TGTGCCATCAGTGAACGCGGCATCTACGAGCAGTACTTC. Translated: CAISERGIYEQYF.

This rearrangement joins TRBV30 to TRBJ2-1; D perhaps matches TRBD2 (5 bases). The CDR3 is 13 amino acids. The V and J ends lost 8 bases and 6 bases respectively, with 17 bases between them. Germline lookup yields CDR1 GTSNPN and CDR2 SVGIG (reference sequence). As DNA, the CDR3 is TGTGCCCTAGGACGGGAATCGGGCAATGAGCAGTTCTTC. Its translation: CALGRESGNEQFF. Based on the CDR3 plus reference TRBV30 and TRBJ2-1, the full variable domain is SQTIHQWPATLVQPVGSPLSLECTVEGTSNPNLYWYRQAAGRGLQLLFYSVGIGQISSEVPQNLSASRPQDRQFILSSKKLLLSDSGFYLCALGRESGNEQFFGPGTRLTVL.

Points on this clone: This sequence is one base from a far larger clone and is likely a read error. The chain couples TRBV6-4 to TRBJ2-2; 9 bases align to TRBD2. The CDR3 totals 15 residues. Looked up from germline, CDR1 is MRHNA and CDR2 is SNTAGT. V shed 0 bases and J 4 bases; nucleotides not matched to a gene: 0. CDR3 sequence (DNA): TGTGCCAGCAGTGACTCTAGCGGGAGCACCGGGGAGCTGTTTTTT. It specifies CASSDSSGSTGELFF.

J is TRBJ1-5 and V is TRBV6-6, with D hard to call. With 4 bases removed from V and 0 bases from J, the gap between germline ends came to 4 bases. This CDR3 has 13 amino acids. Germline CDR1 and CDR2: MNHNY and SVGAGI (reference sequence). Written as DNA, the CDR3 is TGTGCCAGCAGTTCCATTAGCAATCAGCCCCAGCATTTT. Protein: CASSSISNQPQHF.

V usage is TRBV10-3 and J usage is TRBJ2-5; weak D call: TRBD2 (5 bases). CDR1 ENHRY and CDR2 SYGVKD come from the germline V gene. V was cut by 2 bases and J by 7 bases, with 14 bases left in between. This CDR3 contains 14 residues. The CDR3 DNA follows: TGTGCCATCAGTGAGAAGGAGGTGCTCGGGACCCAGTACTTC. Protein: CAISEKEVLGTQYF.

The CDR3 reads CASSLRTTGAYEQYF. The CDR3 DNA sequence: TGTGCCAGCAGCTTAAGGACTACCGGTGCCTACGAGCAGTACTTC. The V gene is TRBV13, the J gene TRBJ2-5; D may be TRBD2 (6 bases). With the DNA end fitting TRBJ2-7 better, the J assignment may be wrong. This CDR3 contains 15 residues. Germline V gene sequence: CDR1 PRHDT, CDR2 FYEKMQ (reference sequence).

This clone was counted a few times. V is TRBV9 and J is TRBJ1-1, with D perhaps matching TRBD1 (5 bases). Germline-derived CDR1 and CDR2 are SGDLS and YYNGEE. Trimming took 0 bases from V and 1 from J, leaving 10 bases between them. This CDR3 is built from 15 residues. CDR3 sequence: CASSVGGGWNTEAFF. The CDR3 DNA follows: TGTGCCAGCAGCGTAGGTGGGGGGTGGAACACTGAAGCTTTCTTT.

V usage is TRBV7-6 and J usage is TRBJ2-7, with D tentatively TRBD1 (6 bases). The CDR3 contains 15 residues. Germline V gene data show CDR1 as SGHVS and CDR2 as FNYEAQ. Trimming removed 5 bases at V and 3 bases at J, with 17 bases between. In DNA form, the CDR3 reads TGTGCCAGCAGCCTCGGACAGACCCCCCGCTACGAGCAGTACTTC. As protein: CASSLGQTPRYEQYF.

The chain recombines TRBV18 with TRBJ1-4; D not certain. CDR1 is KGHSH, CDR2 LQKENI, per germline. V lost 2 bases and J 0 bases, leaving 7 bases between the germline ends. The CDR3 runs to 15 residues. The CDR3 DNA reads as TGTGCCAGCTCACCAAGGAGTGCAACTAATGAAAAACTGTTTTTT. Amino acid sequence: CASSPRSATNEKLFF.

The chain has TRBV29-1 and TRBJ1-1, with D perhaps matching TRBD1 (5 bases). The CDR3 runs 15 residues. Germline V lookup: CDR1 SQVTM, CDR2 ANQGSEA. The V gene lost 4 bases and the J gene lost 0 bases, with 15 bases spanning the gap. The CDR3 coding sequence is TGCAGCGTTGCGGGGGGTTGGGGCATGAACACTGAAGCTTTCTTT. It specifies CSVAGGWGMNTEAFF.

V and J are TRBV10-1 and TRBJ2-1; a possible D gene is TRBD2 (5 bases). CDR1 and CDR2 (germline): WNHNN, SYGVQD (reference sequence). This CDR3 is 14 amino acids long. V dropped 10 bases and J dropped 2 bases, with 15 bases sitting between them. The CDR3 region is CAIGPPGAYNEQFF. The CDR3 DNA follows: TGCGCCATAGGGCCCCCCGGGGCCTACAATGAGCAGTTCTTC.

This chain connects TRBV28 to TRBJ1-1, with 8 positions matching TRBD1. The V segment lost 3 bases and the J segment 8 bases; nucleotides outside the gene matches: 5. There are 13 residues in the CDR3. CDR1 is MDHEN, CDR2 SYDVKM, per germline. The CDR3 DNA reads TGTGCCAGCAGTTTCCCCCGGGACAGGGAAGCTTTCTTT. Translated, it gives CASSFPRDREAFF.

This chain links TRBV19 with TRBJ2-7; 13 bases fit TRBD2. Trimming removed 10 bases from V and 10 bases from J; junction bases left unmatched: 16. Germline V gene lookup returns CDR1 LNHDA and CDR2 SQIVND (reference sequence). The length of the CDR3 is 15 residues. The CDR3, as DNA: TGTGCCACCAGACCTCCCGGGACTAGCGGGATTGCACAGTACTTC. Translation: CATRPPGTSGIAQYF.

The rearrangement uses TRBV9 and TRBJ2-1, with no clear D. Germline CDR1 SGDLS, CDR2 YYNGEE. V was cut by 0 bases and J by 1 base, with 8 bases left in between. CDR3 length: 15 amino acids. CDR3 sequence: CASSVAAGSYNEQFF. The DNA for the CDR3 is TGTGCCAGCAGCGTAGCGGCAGGATCCTACAATGAGCAGTTCTTC. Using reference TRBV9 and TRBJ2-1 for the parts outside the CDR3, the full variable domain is DSGVTQTPKHLITATGQRVTLRCSPRSGDLSVYWYQQSLDQGLQFLIQYYNGEERAKGNILERFSAQQFPDLHSELNLSSLELGDSALYFCASSVAAGSYNEQFFGPGTRLTVL.